Presented here are 10 T cell receptor beta chains from one specimen sequenced in a study of T cells in narcolepsy. The repertoire was sequenced with immunoSEQ multiplex PCR; TCRdb's copy has only in-frame clones and lacks some. This sample has about 33,000 clones, with more than 80% found just once. The sample was CD45RA- memory CD4+ T cells from PBMCs. These receptors originate from a human donor with narcolepsy.

This sequence joins TRBV11-2 and TRBJ2-1, with 12 positions matching TRBD2. This CDR3 contains 13 residues. V was clipped by 5 bases and J by 13 bases; unmatched bases: 6. Germline V gene lookup returns CDR1 SGHAT and CDR2 FQNNGV. The CDR3 is CASSPRLAGAQFF. The DNA of the CDR3 is TGTGCCAGCAGCCCCAGACTAGCGGGGGCCCAGTTCTTC.

This chain's CDR3 is CSSQRTGGPQETQYF. DNA of the CDR3: TGCAGCTCCCAACGGACAGGGGGCCCCCAAGAGACCCAGTACTTC. The chain carries TRBV29-1 and TRBJ2-5, with TRBD1 matching 11 bases. The CDR3 loop spans 15 amino acids. Germline V gives CDR1 SQVTM, CDR2 ANQGSEA. J lost 1 base, V lost 8 bases, and 9 bases had no gene match.

This chain links TRBV4-1 with TRBJ2-6; 7 nucleotides agree with TRBD1. After removal of 1 base from V and 4 bases from J, the junction contained 13 bases not matched to a gene. The CDR3 length is 19 residues. CDR1 MGHRA and CDR2 YSYEKL come from the germline V gene. CDR3 sequence (DNA): TGCGCCAGCAGCCAAGCCTCACAGGGGTTCCTGAGGGGGGCCAACGTCCTGACTTTC. It specifies CASSQASQGFLRGANVLTF.

Turning to this clone: The sample has other DNA sequences that encode this CDR3 too. The chain carries TRBV7-2 and TRBJ2-7; 7 nucleotides agree with TRBD1. Germline CDR1 is SGHTA and CDR2 is FQGNSA. CDR3 length: 14 amino acids. V dropped 5 bases and J dropped 5; count of bases not matched to a gene: 9. The CDR3 DNA reads TGTGCCAGCAGCCTAAGCCGGGACAGTAACGAGCAGTACTTC. This gives the protein CASSLSRDSNEQYF.

The chain combines TRBV28 with TRBJ1-5, with D tentatively TRBD1 (5 bases). The CDR3 consists of 15 residues. V was trimmed by 2 bases and J by 4 bases, leaving 12 bases between them. Germline lookup yields CDR1 MDHEN and CDR2 SYDVKM. In DNA, the CDR3 is TGTGCCAGCAGTTTAGGGGCAGGGAGGAATCAGCCCCAGCATTTT. Amino acids: CASSLGAGRNQPQHF. Drawing the rest from reference TRBV28 and TRBJ1-5, the complete variable domain is DVKVTQSSRYLVKRTGEKVFLECVQDMDHENMFWYRQDPGLGLRLIYFSYDVKMKEKGDIPEGYSVSREKKERFSLILESASTNQTSMYLCASSLGAGRNQPQHFGDGTRLSIL.

The CDR3: CAWTGTGRYEQYF. DNA of the CDR3: TGTGCCTGGACCGGGACAGGGCGATACGAGCAGTACTTC. V is TRBV30 and J is TRBJ2-7; 9 bases agree with TRBD1. With 4 bases clipped from V and 4 bases from J, the junction kept 5 bases outside the gene matches. Germline V gene sequence: CDR1 GTSNPN, CDR2 SVGIG (reference sequence). The CDR3 contains 13 residues.

The chain recombines TRBV18 with TRBJ2-1, with D hard to call. The CDR3 covers 16 residues. V dropped 6 bases and J dropped 1 base, with 16 bases sitting between them. Looked up from germline, CDR1 is KGHSH and CDR2 is LQKENI. This CDR3 is CASSPALQRSYNEQFF. CDR3 bases: TGTGCCAGCTCCCCCGCGTTGCAGAGATCCTACAATGAGCAGTTCTTC.

The CDR3 is CATSRATNEKLFF. The CDR3 DNA is TGTGCCACCAGCAGGGCAACTAATGAAAAACTGTTTTTT. This chain uses TRBV15 with TRBJ1-4; D call uncertain. Germline-derived CDR1 and CDR2 are LNHNV and YYDKDF (reference sequence). The CDR3 runs 13 residues. Deletions cut 3 bases from V and 0 bases from J, with 2 bases between. Combining the CDR3 with reference TRBV15 and TRBJ1-4 gives the whole variable domain DAMVIQNPRYQVTQFGKPVTLSCSQTLNHNVMYWYQQKSSQAPKLLFHYYDKDFNNEADTPDNFQSRRPNTSFCFLDIRSPGLGDTAMYLCATSRATNEKLFFGSGTQLSVL.

V and J are TRBV7-2 and TRBJ1-2; 9 bases are shared with TRBD1. Trimming removed 5 bases from V and 3 bases from J; junction bases left unmatched: 4. Germline V gene lookup returns CDR1 SGHTA and CDR2 FQGNSA. The CDR3 is 14 residues long. CDR3 sequence reads: CASSQRQGDYGYTF. Here the CDR3 DNA reads TGTGCCAGCAGCCAAAGACAGGGGGACTATGGCTACACCTTC.

This chain uses TRBV6-1 with TRBJ1-2; TRBD1 matches at 10 bases. Germline CDR1 and CDR2: MNHNS and SASEGT. The CDR3 loop spans 18 amino acids. V shed 4 bases and J 2 bases; nucleotides not matched to a gene: 13. The CDR3, as DNA: TGTGCCAGCAGTGCCTCCCGCCTCGGGACAGGGGAAAACTATGGCTACACCTTC. Amino acids: CASSASRLGTGENYGYTF.